This TCR beta chain is drawn from a study of human T cells and chemical hapten exposure. Findings of the study overall: With DPC sensitization, TCRs exceeding 1 in 1000 frequency showed no change.

The CDR3 has 15 amino acids. Germline CDR1 SGHNT, CDR2 YYREEE (reference sequence). Between the trimmed V and J ends, which lost 0 bases and 4 bases, there was a span of 12 bases. This clonotype was recorded a few times. The antigen is not known. Separate cDNA molecules received unique molecular identifiers, which the library attached to them. As handled by the study authors: A per-sample median of about 100,000 TCRs was observed, with counts ranging from roughly 20,000 to 750,000. TCRdb processed the RACE reads anew with MiXCR; each CDR3 protein has one entry. Clone size and V and J calls follow TCRdb, not the original study. The repertoire holds around 130,000 distinct CDR3 sequences, with approximately 10% as singletons. Regarding time point: healthy volunteer bleed at 2 weeks. It was unfractionated whole blood from which total RNA was extracted.

This clonotype originated in a male donor in good health. Some clones in this sample may be carry-over from other donors' samples. Source material: whole blood. The rearrangement links TRBV5-4 to TRBJ2-3, with a possible D match to TRBD1 (5 bases). The CDR3 DNA follows: TGTGCCAGCAGCTTGGATAGGGGTTGGGCAGATACGCAGTATTTT. It codes for CASSLDRGWADTQYF.